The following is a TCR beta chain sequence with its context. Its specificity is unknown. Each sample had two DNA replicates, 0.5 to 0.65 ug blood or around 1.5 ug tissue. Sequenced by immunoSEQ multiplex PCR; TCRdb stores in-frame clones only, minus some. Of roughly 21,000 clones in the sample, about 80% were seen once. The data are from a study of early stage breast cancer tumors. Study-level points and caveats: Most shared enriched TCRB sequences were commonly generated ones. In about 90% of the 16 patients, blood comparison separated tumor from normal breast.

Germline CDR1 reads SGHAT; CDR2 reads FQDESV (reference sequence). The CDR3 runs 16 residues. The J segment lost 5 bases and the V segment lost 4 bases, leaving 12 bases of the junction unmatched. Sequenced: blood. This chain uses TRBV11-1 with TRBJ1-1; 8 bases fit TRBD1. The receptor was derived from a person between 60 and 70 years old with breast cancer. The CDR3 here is CASSSTLGQGLTEAFF. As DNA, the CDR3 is TGTGCCAGCAGCTCCACCCTCGGACAGGGCCTAACTGAAGCTTTCTTT. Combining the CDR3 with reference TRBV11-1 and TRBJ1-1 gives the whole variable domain EAEVAQSPRYKITEKSQAVAFWCDPISGHATLYWYRQILGQGPELLVQFQDESVVDDSQLPKDRFSAERLKGVDSTLKIQPAELGDSAMYLCASSSTLGQGLTEAFFGQGTRLTVV.